The TCR beta chain under discussion was sequenced for a study of OX40 agonist ivuxolimab in advanced cancers. At the level of the whole study: Ivuxolimab, which targeted the costimulatory receptor OX40 (CD134), was an agonistic, fully human IgG2 monoclonal antibody. Intravenous ivuxolimab was administered to patients every 2 weeks at six dose levels: 0.01, 0.1, 0.3, 1.5, 3 and 10 mg/kg. Of the 50 or so patients in dose escalation, about 20 had hepatocellular carcinoma, some 15 had melanoma, 9 had renal cell carcinoma and 9 had head and neck cancer. In the dose-escalation cohort, 82.7% of patients were male, and the mean age was roughly 60 years, with a range of roughly 23 to 85. Prior anti-PD-1, anti-PD-L1 or anti-CTLA-4 therapy was permitted, and checkpoint inhibitors had been received by about 37% of dose-escalation patients. Three dose-escalation patients achieved partial responses, one with hepatocellular carcinoma and two with cutaneous melanoma. Peripheral TCRbeta sequencing aimed to test whether ivuxolimab altered TCR sequence diversity and caused clonal T-cell expansion. The paper describes the monotherapy dose-escalation part (N of about 57 patients) of the phase I trial of ivuxolimab. Study-level results and caveats: After ivuxolimab, CD8+ T cells had more expanded clones than CD4+ T cells on average. At doses from 0.1 to 3.0 mg/kg, clonal expansion was seen in both CD4+ and CD8+ blood T cells between baseline and week 6. Low levels of normalized T-cell clonal expansion were also seen in some nonresponding patients. In the 0.1-3.0 mg/kg groups, partial responders were among the patients with the lowest normalized peripheral clonal expansion, particularly in CD8+ T cells. Which antigens the clonally expanded peripheral T cells were specific for was not determined.

V lost 2 bases and J lost 2 bases, and the count of bases not matched to a germline gene is 3. For CDR1 and CDR2, the germline V gene (reference sequence) lists MNHEY and SMNVEV. Its CDR3 holds 15 amino acids, cysteine through phenylalanine. The DNA shown is the 45-base CDR3, in frame from base 1. Worth noting for this clone: Its antigen specificity is not known. The sample holds no much larger clone one base away, and base qualities are not on file.

Patients with a history of autoimmune disease or receiving systemic immunosuppression were excluded from the trial. Peripheral blood for TCR sequencing was collected from all dose cohorts at baseline, on cycle 4 day 1, and on cycle 7 day 1. The samples were taken from a phase I, first-in-human, multicenter, open-label dose-escalation trial of ivuxolimab. Adults with locally advanced or metastatic melanoma, renal cell carcinoma, hepatocellular carcinoma or head and neck squamous cell carcinoma were enrolled in the trial. CD4+ and CD8+ T cells were sorted separately from peripheral blood before TCR sequencing. For sequencing of the TCRbeta CDR3 region, genomic DNA was extracted from the sorted cells. The immunoSEQ Assay was used to sequence the TCRbeta CDR3 regions. TCRdb re-hosts the immuneACCESS table, in-frame sequences only. Its copies lack some clones; in the studies checked, an unresolved V gene accounts for under half of them, and the cause for the rest is not known. The sample data list 60,000 or so clones, and around 93% of these were observed just once. Around a fifth of the sample is in the top ten clones.

Sample: CD4+ or CD8+ T cells sorted from blood, taken in a trial of the OX40 agonist ivuxolimab. The rearranged chain carries TRBV27 and TRBJ1-5, and 7 junctional nucleotides match TRBD1. This sequence originates from an adult with an advanced solid tumor such as melanoma, head and neck, liver or kidney cancer. The CDR3 loop reads CASSLGQGGNQPQHF. The sequenced DNA is TGTGCCAGCAGTTTAGGTCAGGGGGGCAATCAGCCCCAGCATTTT.